These T cell receptor beta chains were read from a single sample in a study of blood T cell repertoires in COVID-19. Some clones are missing from TCRdb's copy, which holds only in-frame ones; the method was immunoSEQ multiplex PCR. The sample contains roughly 150,000 clones, 78% of which appear only once. The specimen sequenced was peripheral blood. Receptors originate from a woman older than 75 with acute or convalescent COVID-19. Both conserved end residues are trimmed from each CDR3.

TRBJ2-5,TRBV3-1/TRBV3-2,ASVSGSAAQY
TRBJ2-2,TRBV28,ASSFGGFTGELF
TRBJ1-1,TRBV11-3,ASSLDQSTEAF
TRBJ1-2,TRBV28,ASSLGTGYGYT
TRBJ2-1,TRBV19,ASSPIGAGERNEQF
TRBJ2-7,TRBV3-1/TRBV3-2,ASSQVRGWPYEQY
TRBJ2-7,TRBV2,ASSATGTSSDQQY
TRBJ2-7,TRBV6-6,ASSFPRLAGGYEQY
TRBJ2-7,TRBV12-5,ASGLGPSGAYHEQY
TRBJ2-5,TRBV4-1,ASSPRDLIQETQY
TRBJ1-1,TRBV28,ASSVLSFEAF
TRBJ2-7,TRBV28,ASSSTSGGSYEQY
TRBJ1-2,TRBV9,ASRAGQNYGYT
TRBJ2-7,TRBV18,ASSPTGQVSYEQY
TRBJ1-5,TRBV19,ASRQGAGNQPQH
TRBJ2-2,TRBV5-1,ASSPDRANTGELF
TRBJ1-1,TRBV18,ASSRQGANTEAF
TRBJ1-3,TRBV5-6,ASSRRQAGNTIY
TRBJ1-4,TRBV18,ASAQTTNEKLF
TRBJ1-6,TRBV5-1,ASSPGQGANSPLH
TRBJ2-1,TRBV28,ASSLGGRINNEQF
TRBJ2-1,TRBV5-1,ASSLNRGVNEQF
TRBJ2-2,TRBV3-1/TRBV3-2,ASSLSGAAGELF
TRBJ1-2,TRBV12-3/TRBV12-4,ASSFRTLDGYT
TRBJ1-2,TRBV5-1,ASSLGGGNPIYGYT
TRBJ1-6,TRBV10-2,ASSESTGSSYNSPLH
TRBJ2-1,TRBV12-3/TRBV12-4,ASSPRDYNEQF
TRBJ2-1,TRBV27,ASSNRGLNEQF
TRBJ2-3,TRBV30,AWSRGGIVSTDTQY
TRBJ1-2,TRBV5-1,ASTRDRSYGYT
TRBJ1-5,TRBV7-9,ASSLSAGGYSNQPQH
TRBJ2-7,TRBV18,ASSPRRTSSYEQY
TRBJ1-2,TRBV28,ASSLGGAPAYGYT
TRBJ1-2,TRBV5-1,ASRLHDSFNGYT
TRBJ2-7,TRBV28,ASSVGGFEQY
TRBJ2-5,TRBV7-6,ASSLGTVGETQY
TRBJ1-4,TRBV11-2,ASSTQGSTNEKLF
TRBJ1-1,TRBV7-2,ASSFQTRNTEAF
TRBJ2-5,TRBV5-1,ASMGGGASETQY
TRBJ2-7,TRBV5-1,ASSTDRYEQY
TRBJ2-5,TRBV28,ASSFQETQY
TRBJ1-5,TRBV3-1/TRBV3-2,ASSGTRSNQPQH
TRBJ2-7,TRBV29-1,SVQPGRSYEQY
TRBJ2-4,TRBV5-8,ASSLESQGFSKNIQY
TRBJ1-5,TRBV6-2/TRBV6-3,ASSYRERYSNQPQH
TRBJ2-1,TRBV7-2,ASSPSGNEQF
TRBJ2-1,TRBV6-5,ASSYSGGSYNEQF
TRBJ1-2,TRBV30,AWTSLQGAGGYT
TRBJ1-2,TRBV18,ASSSGNLSGYT
TRBJ1-6,TRBV5-1,ASSRQGDNSPLH
TRBJ2-3,TRBV4-1,ASSPLGLLGTDTQY
TRBJ1-4,TRBV7-9,ASSPGQGNEKLF
TRBJ1-5,TRBV28,ASSMTGPQPQH